These T cell receptor beta chains were read from a single sample in a study of CD8+CD57+ T cells in acquired aplastic anemia. One entry per CDR3 protein, called by TCRdb with MiXCR from the reads. The sample has around 430,000 distinct CDR3 sequences, roughly 34% seen once. Material for sequencing was sorted CD4+, CD8+, or CD8+CD57+ T cells (not recorded which) from PBMCs. These receptors originate from a human donor with aplastic anemia. The CDR3 runs from the conserved cysteine through the conserved F or W.

TRBV6-1	TRBJ2-7	13	CASSAGQEGRGHF
TRBV7-9	TRBJ1-5	15	CASSLEGGTNQPQHF
TRBV19	TRBJ1-6	13	CASTGPGNSPLHF
TRBV20-1	TRBJ2-1	13	CSARVSRGQEQFF
TRBV20-1	TRBJ2-5	12	CSAKGYQETQYF
TRBV5-6	TRBJ1-1	12	CASSLPGRDAFF
TRBV25-1	TRBJ1-1	11	CASRMNTEAFF
TRBV19	TRBJ1-1	14	CASSRQGSVYEAFF
TRBV15	TRBJ1-2	16	CATSSQNRGQGDGYTF
TRBV20-1	TRBJ1-1	17	CSATDSTYAWENTEAFF
TRBV20-1	TRBJ2-3	14	CSATQGGIPDTQYF
TRBV20-1	TRBJ2-5	13	CSANRGSRKTQYF
TRBV30	TRBJ1-3	11	CAWSHRDTIYF
TRBV20-1	TRBJ2-5	16	CSAQTSGRAYGETQYF
TRBV6-1	TRBJ1-5	14	CASREGYSNQPQHF
TRBV6-5	TRBJ2-7	11	CASSYSDEQYF
TRBV19	TRBJ2-1	15	CASSNPSGRIGEQFF
TRBV14	TRBJ1-5	13	CASSTGVAQPQHF
TRBV10-3	TRBJ2-7	16	CAISVSTGTGADEQYF
TRBV2	TRBJ1-5	15	CASGQAGGRNQPQHF
TRBV6-5	TRBJ2-7	14	CASSYSEGSWEQYF
TRBV19	TRBJ1-5	14	CASSITVGNQPQHF
TRBV10-3	TRBJ2-3	15	CAISPTGGWTDTQYF
TRBV14	TRBJ1-2	13	CASSGRGLFGYTF
TRBV29-1	TRBJ1-5	15	CSVSQGPDSNQPQHF
TRBV11-2	TRBJ2-5	17	CASLPGTSGRGQETQYF
TRBV29-1	TRBJ1-5	15	CSVVFPRVRHQPQHF
TRBV20-1	TRBJ2-6	14	CSATSANGANVLTF
TRBV20-1	TRBJ2-5	13	CSASNSQEETQYF
TRBV5-8	TRBJ2-5	14	CASSTPVHGETQYF
TRBV28	TRBJ1-2	15	CASRGSGTGILGYTF
TRBV2	TRBJ1-2	14	CASRGPGLLYGYTF
TRBV10-3	TRBJ1-1	14	CAIRWGQGNTEAFF
TRBV7-3	TRBJ1-2	16	CASSPTGGREDYGYTF
TRBV10-3	TRBJ1-5	14	CAISPDREGQPQHF
TRBV12-3/TRBV12-4	TRBJ1-1	12	CASSTGVTEAFF
TRBV20-1	TRBJ2-7	14	CSAKATGTAFEQYF
TRBV7-2	TRBJ2-7	14	CASSLTGYSYEQYF
TRBV7-2	TRBJ2-3	15	CASSLSQGRADTQYF
TRBV6-4	TRBJ1-6	13	CASRMTGGSPLHF
TRBV20-1	TRBJ2-3	13	CSASLAGTDTQYF
TRBV11-1	TRBJ1-2	16	CASSSGTGKVVAGYTF
TRBV20-1	TRBJ1-3	13	CSARGRSGNTIYF
TRBV5-5	TRBJ1-1	14	CASSLAGIGTEAFF
TRBV9	TRBJ2-1	15	CASSVAPGGPSEQFF
TRBV9	TRBJ2-3	16	CASSVALAGGGDTQYF